A selection of T cell receptor beta chains follows, all from one sample in a study of T cells after yellow fever vaccination. TCRdb reprocessed the 5' RACE reads via MiXCR and lists one record per CDR3 protein. The sample consists of hundreds of thousands of distinct CDR3 sequences, 12% of them appearing once. The sequencing here drew on PBMCs, taken on the day of the yellow fever booster vaccination. These receptor sequences come from a man aged 30-40 years who received the YFV17D yellow fever vaccine. CDR3s include the opening cysteine and the closing phenylalanine or tryptophan. The order of the fields is D gene, clone size, J gene, V gene, CDR3 protein, CDR3 DNA. D genes are given only for firm matches. Clone size is stated in some rows and not others, as once, few, many or a class when expanded.

NA	NA	TRBJ2-3	TRBV2	CASCQAVDTDTQYF	TGTGCCAGTTGTCAGGCCGTAGACACAGATACGCAGTATTTT
TRBD2	NA	TRBJ2-3	TRBV7-2	CASSGLGLAGANTQYF	TGTGCCAGCAGCGGGCTGGGACTAGCGGGAGCCAATACGCAGTATTTT
TRBD1	NA	TRBJ2-7	TRBV20-1	CSAVPDRLFPPENYEQYF	TGCAGTGCTGTACCGGACAGGCTGTTTCCACCCGAAAACTACGAGCAGTACTTC
NA	few	TRBJ2-3	TRBV19	CASSGGTLSTDTQYF	TGTGCCAGTAGTGGTGGTACCCTTAGCACAGATACGCAGTATTTT
TRBD2	NA	TRBJ2-1	TRBV11-1	CASSLLAGGPRSYNEQFF	TGTGCCAGCAGCTTACTAGCGGGAGGGCCAAGGTCCTACAATGAGCAGTTCTTC
NA	NA	TRBJ2-1	TRBV28	CASRPPGIAYNEQFF	TGTGCCAGCAGACCCCCGGGGATTGCCTACAATGAGCAGTTCTTC
TRBD1	NA	TRBJ2-7	TRBV30	CAFCRDRGIYEQYF	TGTGCCTTCTGCCGGGACAGGGGTATCTACGAGCAGTACTTC
NA	few	TRBJ2-5	TRBV6-6	CARVWETQYF	TGTGCCAGAGTTTGGGAGACCCAGTACTTC
TRBD1	few	TRBJ2-7	TRBV20-1	CSATDRDPYEQYF	TGCAGTGCTACGGACAGGGATCCCTACGAGCAGTACTTC
TRBD2	few	TRBJ2-1	TRBV5-1	CASSPGTRGYNEQFF	TGCGCCAGCAGTCCCGGGACTAGAGGGTACAATGAGCAGTTCTTC
TRBD2	few	TRBJ2-3	TRBV27	CASNVAGGGDTQYF	TGTGCCAGCAATGTAGCGGGAGGAGGAGATACGCAGTATTTT
NA	NA	TRBJ2-7	TRBV4-3	CASSQDSGFYEQYF	TGCGCCAGCAGCCAAGATTCAGGGTTCTACGAGCAGTACTTC
NA	NA	TRBJ1-4	TRBV6-5	CASSYRQLANEKLFF	TGTGCCAGCAGTTACCGGCAACTTGCTAATGAAAAACTGTTTTTT
TRBD1	NA	TRBJ2-1	TRBV12-3/TRBV12-4	CASSSGQGLRNEQFF	TGTGCCAGCAGTTCGGGACAGGGGTTACGCAATGAGCAGTTCTTC
TRBD1	few	TRBJ2-1	TRBV12-3/TRBV12-4	CASSFRGQGPNEQFF	TGTGCCAGCAGTTTCCGGGGACAGGGACCCAATGAGCAGTTCTTC
TRBD1	many	TRBJ2-7	TRBV7-2	CASRDGTGGFKQYF	TGTGCCAGCAGAGATGGGACAGGGGGCTTTAAGCAGTACTTC
TRBD1	few	TRBJ2-1	TRBV15	CATSRARDRDYNEQFF	TGTGCCACCAGCAGAGCTAGGGACAGGGACTACAATGAGCAGTTCTTC
TRBD2	few	TRBJ2-7	TRBV7-9	CATASGRYYEQYF	TGTGCCACCGCTAGCGGGCGTTACTACGAGCAGTACTTC
NA	NA	TRBJ2-7	TRBV6-5	CASSYSRGSGEQYF	TGTGCCAGCAGTTACTCGCGGGGATCAGGCGAGCAGTACTTC
TRBD2	few	TRBJ2-5	TRBV7-6	CASSLERTSGRGETQYF	TGTGCCAGCAGCTTGGAGAGGACTAGCGGGAGGGGAGAGACCCAGTACTTC
NA	NA	TRBJ2-6	TRBV5-1	CASSFKESSPNVLTF	TGCGCCAGCAGCTTCAAAGAGTCATCCCCCAACGTCCTGACTTTC
NA	NA	TRBJ1-2	TRBV6-5	CASSYGGPGLNYGYTF	TGTGCCAGCAGTTACGGCGGCCCTGGCCTTAACTATGGCTACACCTTC
NA	NA	TRBJ2-5	TRBV5-8	CAIRRRRQETQYF	TGTGCCATCAGACGGAGGCGACAAGAGACCCAGTACTTC
NA	few	TRBJ2-5	TRBV6-2/TRBV6-3	CASSDPGGGTETQYF	TGTGCCAGCAGTGACCCCGGCGGTGGGACAGAGACCCAGTACTTC
TRBD2	NA	TRBJ2-5	TRBV5-4	CASSLDGTSGSRYF	TGTGCCAGCAGCTTGGATGGGACTAGCGGGAGTCGATACTTC
TRBD2	NA	TRBJ2-1	TRBV6-1	CASSPEREGYNEQFF	TGTGCCAGCAGCCCTGAGCGGGAGGGGTACAATGAGCAGTTCTTC
NA	few	TRBJ2-3	TRBV11-1	CASSLGAPLGLITDTQYF	TGTGCCAGCAGCTTAGGGGCCCCCCTAGGGTTGATCACAGATACGCAGTATTTT
NA	few	TRBJ1-5	TRBV6-2/TRBV6-3	CASRAYPRGNQPQHF	TGTGCCTCGAGGGCATATCCGAGGGGCAATCAGCCCCAGCATTTT
TRBD1	few	TRBJ1-1	TRBV11-2	CASSLLTGVNTEAFF	TGTGCCAGCAGCCTCCTGACAGGGGTGAACACTGAAGCTTTCTTT
NA	few	TRBJ2-7	TRBV29-1	CSGGDDSEQYF	TGCAGCGGAGGGGATGACAGCGAGCAGTACTTC
TRBD2	few	TRBJ2-1	TRBV5-6	CATTTGLTDEQFF	TGTGCCACCACTACGGGACTAACGGATGAGCAGTTCTTC
TRBD1	few	TRBJ1-1	TRBV20-1	CSAPGPDRGNTEAFF	TGCAGTGCTCCGGGCCCTGACAGGGGAAACACTGAAGCTTTCTTT
NA	few	TRBJ2-1	TRBV7-2	CASSLGTLYEQFF	TGTGCCAGCAGCTTAGGGACTCTTTACGAGCAGTTCTTC
TRBD2	few	TRBJ2-3	TRBV12-3/TRBV12-4	CASSLRAGGMADTQYF	TGTGCCAGCAGTTTAAGAGCGGGAGGTATGGCAGATACGCAGTATTTT
NA	few	TRBJ2-5	TRBV29-1	CSVEITGDDYQETQYF	TGCAGCGTTGAAATCACAGGTGATGATTACCAAGAGACCCAGTACTTC
NA	few	TRBJ1-2	TRBV5-1	CASSPADSYGYTF	TGCGCCAGCAGCCCCGCTGACAGCTATGGCTACACCTTC
NA	few	TRBJ2-6	TRBV5-1	CASSLEYVGSGANVLTF	TGCGCCAGCAGCTTGGAATATGTGGGCTCTGGGGCCAACGTCCTGACTTTC
TRBD1	few	TRBJ2-5	TRBV6-5	CASSYPGTGRETQYF	TGTGCCAGCAGTTACCCCGGGACAGGGAGGGAGACCCAGTACTTC
TRBD2	NA	TRBJ2-3	TRBV20-1	CSARRPDSGPLTDTQYF	TGCAGTGCTAGGAGGCCCGATAGCGGGCCTCTCACAGATACGCAGTATTTT
TRBD2	few	TRBJ2-1	TRBV2	CASSGGGSSYNEQFF	TGTGCCAGCAGTGGAGGCGGGAGTTCCTACAATGAGCAGTTCTTC
NA	NA	TRBJ2-2	TRBV20-1	CSASRPGAGELFF	TGCAGTGCTAGCCGGCCGGGAGCGGGGGAGCTGTTTTTT